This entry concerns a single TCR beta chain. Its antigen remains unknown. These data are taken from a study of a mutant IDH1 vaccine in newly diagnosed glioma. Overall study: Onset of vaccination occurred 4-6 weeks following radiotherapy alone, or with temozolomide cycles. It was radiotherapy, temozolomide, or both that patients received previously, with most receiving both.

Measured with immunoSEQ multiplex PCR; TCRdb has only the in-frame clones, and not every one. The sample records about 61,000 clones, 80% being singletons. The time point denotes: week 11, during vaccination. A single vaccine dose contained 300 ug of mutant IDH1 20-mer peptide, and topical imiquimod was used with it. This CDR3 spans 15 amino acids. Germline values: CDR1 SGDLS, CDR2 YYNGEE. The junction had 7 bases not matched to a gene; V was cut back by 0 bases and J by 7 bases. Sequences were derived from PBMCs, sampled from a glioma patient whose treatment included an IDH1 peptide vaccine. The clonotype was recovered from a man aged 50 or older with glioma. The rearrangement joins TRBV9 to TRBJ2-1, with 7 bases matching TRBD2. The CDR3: CASSVAAGSRNEQFF. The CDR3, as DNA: TGTGCCAGCAGCGTAGCAGCGGGATCACGAAATGAGCAGTTCTTC.